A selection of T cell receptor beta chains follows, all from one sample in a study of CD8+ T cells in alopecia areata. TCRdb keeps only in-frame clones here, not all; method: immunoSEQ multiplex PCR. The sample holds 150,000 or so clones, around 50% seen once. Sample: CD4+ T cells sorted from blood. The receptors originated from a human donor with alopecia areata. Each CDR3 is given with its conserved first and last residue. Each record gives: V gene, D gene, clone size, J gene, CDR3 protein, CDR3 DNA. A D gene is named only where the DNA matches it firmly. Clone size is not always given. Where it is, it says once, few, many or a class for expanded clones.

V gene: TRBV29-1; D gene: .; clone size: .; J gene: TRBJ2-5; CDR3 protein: CSVGWRSETQYF; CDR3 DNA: TGCAGCGTTGGTTGGCGATCAGAGACCCAGTACTTC
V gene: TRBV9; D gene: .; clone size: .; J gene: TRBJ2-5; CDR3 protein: CASSVETGLWETQYF; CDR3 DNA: TGTGCCAGCAGCGTAGAAACAGGATTATGGGAGACCCAGTACTTC
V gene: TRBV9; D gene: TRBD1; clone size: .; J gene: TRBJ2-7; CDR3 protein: CASSYSPTGTGGGEQYF; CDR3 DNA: TGTGCCAGCAGTTACTCACCGACCGGGACAGGGGGCGGCGAGCAGTACTTC
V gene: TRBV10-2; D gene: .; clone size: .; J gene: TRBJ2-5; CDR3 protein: CASSVAGTQYF; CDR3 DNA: TGCGCCAGCAGTGTCGCGGGGACCCAGTACTTC
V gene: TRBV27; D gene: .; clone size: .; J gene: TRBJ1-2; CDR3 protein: CASSSTRPTIYGYTF; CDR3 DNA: TGTGCCAGCAGTTCTACCCGTCCCACGATTTATGGCTACACCTTC
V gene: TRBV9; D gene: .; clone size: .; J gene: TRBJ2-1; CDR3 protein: CASSVSQNNNEQFF; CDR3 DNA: TGTGCCAGCAGCGTAAGTCAGAACAACAATGAGCAGTTCTTC
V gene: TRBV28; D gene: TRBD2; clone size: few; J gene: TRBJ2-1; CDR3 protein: CASSGTTSGRGSYNEQFF; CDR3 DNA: TGTGCCAGCAGTGGAACTACTAGCGGGAGGGGCTCCTACAATGAGCAGTTCTTC
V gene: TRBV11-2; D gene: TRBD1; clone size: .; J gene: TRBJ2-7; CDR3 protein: CASSSRGLHEQYF; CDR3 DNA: TGTGCCAGCAGCTCCAGGGGGCTTCACGAGCAGTACTTC
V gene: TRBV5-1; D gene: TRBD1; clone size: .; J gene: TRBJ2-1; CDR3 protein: CASSSLEATGTREQFF; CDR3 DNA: TGCGCCAGCAGCTCGCTCGAAGCGACAGGGACCCGAGAGCAGTTCTTC
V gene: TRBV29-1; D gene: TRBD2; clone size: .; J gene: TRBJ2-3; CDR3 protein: CSVVGGSGSTDTQYF; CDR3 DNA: TGCAGCGTTGTCGGCGGGAGTGGTAGCACAGATACGCAGTATTTT
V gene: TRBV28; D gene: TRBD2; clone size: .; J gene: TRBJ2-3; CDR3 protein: CASSWGLAGVGDTQYF; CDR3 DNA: TGTGCCAGCAGTTGGGGACTAGCGGGAGTTGGGGATACGCAGTATTTT
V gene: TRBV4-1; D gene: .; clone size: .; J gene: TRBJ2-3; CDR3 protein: CASSQEVPDTQYF; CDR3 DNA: TGCGCCAGCAGCCAAGAGGTCCCAGATACGCAGTATTTT
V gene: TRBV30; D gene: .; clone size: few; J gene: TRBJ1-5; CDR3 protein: CAWDGTGQPQHF; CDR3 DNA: TGTGCCTGGGACGGGACGGGACAGCCCCAGCATTTT
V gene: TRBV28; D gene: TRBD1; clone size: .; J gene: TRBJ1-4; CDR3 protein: CASSRTGTGSEKLFF; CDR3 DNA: TGTGCCAGCAGTCGCACCGGGACAGGGAGCGAAAAACTGTTTTTT
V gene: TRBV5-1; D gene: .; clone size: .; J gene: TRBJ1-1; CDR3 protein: CASSSGVGYTEAFF; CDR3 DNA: TGCGCCAGCAGCTCGGGAGTGGGATACACTGAAGCTTTCTTT
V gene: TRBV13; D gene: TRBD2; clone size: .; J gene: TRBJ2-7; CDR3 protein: CASSPGGEGEQYF; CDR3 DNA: TGTGCCAGCAGCCCAGGAGGGGAGGGCGAGCAGTACTTC
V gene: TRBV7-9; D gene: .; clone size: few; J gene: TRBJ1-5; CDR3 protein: CASSLGDSLHF; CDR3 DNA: TGTGCCAGCAGCCTCGGTGACTCTTTGCATTTT
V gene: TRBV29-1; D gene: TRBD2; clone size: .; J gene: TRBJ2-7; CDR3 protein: CSVYGGGIPYEQYF; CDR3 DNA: TGCAGCGTTTACGGGGGGGGTATCCCCTACGAGCAGTACTTC
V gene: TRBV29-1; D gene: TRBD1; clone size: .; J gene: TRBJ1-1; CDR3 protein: CSVKVTGTVTEAFF; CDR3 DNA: TGCAGCGTTAAGGTTACCGGGACAGTCACTGAAGCTTTCTTT
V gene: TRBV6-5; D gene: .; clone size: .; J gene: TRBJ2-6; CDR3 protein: CASSQPVSGANVLTF; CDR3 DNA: TGTGCCAGCAGCCAACCGGTCTCTGGGGCCAACGTCCTGACTTTC
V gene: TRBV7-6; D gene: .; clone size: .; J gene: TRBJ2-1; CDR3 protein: CASSLAWSRSSYNEQFF; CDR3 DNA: TGTGCCAGCAGCTTAGCGTGGAGCCGGAGCTCCTACAATGAGCAGTTCTTC
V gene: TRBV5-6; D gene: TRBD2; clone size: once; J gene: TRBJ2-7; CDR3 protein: CASSPRTSGIYEQYF; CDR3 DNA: TGTGCCAGCAGCCCCAGGACTAGCGGGATCTACGAGCAGTACTTC
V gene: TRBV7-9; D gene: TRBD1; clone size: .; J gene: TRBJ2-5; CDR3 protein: CASSLATGLETQYF; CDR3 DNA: TGTGCCAGCAGCTTAGCGACAGGGTTAGAGACCCAGTACTTC
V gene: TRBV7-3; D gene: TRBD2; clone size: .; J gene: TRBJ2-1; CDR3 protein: CASSLKPGLAVYNEQFF; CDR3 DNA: TGTGCCAGCAGCTTAAAACCCGGACTAGCGGTCTACAATGAGCAGTTCTTC
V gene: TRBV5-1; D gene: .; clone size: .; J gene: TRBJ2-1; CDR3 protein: CASNSGLNNEQFF; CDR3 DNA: TGCGCCAGCAACTCGGGACTTAACAATGAGCAGTTCTTC
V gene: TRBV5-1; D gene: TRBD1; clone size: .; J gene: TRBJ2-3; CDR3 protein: CASSLAGTGGLDTQYF; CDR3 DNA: TGCGCCAGCAGCTTGGCCGGGACAGGGGGTCTAGATACGCAGTATTTT
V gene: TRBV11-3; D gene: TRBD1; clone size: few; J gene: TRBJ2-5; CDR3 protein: CASSTPGGQETQYF; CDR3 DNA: TGTGCCAGCAGCACCCCAGGGGGACAAGAGACCCAGTACTTC
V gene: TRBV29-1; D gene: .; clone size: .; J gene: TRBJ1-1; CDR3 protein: CSVGQGNSAFF; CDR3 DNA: TGCAGCGTTGGTCAGGGGAATTCAGCTTTCTTT
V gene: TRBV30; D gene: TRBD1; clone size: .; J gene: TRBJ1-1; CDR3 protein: CAWSTARVTGMNTEAFF; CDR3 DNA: TGTGCCTGGAGTACGGCCCGCGTGACAGGGATGAACACTGAAGCTTTCTTT
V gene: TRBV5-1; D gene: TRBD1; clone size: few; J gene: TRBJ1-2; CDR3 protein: CASSYPGQGLGYGYTF; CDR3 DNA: TGCGCCAGCAGCTACCCGGGACAGGGACTTGGCTATGGCTACACCTTC
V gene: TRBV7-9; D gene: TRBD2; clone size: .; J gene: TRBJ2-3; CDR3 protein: CASSLGSGRDTQYF; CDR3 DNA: TGTGCCAGCAGCTTAGGAAGCGGGAGAGATACGCAGTATTTT
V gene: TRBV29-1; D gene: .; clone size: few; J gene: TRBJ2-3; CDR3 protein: CSAGMDTQYF; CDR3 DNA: TGCAGCGCCGGGATGGATACGCAGTATTTT
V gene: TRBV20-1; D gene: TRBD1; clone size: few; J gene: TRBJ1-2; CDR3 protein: CSAWDRDGYTF; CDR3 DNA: TGCAGTGCTTGGGACAGGGATGGCTACACCTTC
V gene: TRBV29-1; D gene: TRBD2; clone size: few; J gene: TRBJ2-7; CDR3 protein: CSVSGTSATVSEQYF; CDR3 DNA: TGCAGCGTTTCCGGGACTAGCGCGACGGTCAGTGAGCAGTACTTC
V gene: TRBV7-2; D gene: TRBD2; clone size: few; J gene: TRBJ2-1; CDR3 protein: CASSLGLAEYNEQFF; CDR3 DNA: TGTGCCAGCAGCCTGGGACTAGCGGAGTACAATGAGCAGTTCTTC
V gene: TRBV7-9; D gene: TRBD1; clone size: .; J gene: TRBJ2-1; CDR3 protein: CASSLGQGIDEQFF; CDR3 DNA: TGTGCCAGCAGCTTAGGACAGGGTATAGATGAGCAGTTCTTC
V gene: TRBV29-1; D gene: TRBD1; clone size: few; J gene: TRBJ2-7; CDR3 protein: CSGTTGSYEQYF; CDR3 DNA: TGCAGCGGCACGACAGGGTCGTACGAGCAGTACTTC
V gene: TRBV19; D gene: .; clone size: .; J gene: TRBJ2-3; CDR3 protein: CASGPKSQYF; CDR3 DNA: TGTGCCAGTGGTCCAAAATCTCAGTATTTT
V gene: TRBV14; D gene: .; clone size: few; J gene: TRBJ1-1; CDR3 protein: CASSQEGFTEAFF; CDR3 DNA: TGTGCCAGCAGCCAAGAAGGGTTCACTGAAGCTTTCTTT
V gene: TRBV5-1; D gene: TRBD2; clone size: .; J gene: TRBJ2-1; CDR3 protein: CASSLASSGINEQFF; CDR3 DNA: TGCGCCAGCAGCTTGGCTAGTAGCGGGATTAATGAGCAGTTCTTC
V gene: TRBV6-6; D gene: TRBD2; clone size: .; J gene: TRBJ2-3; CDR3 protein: CASKGLAGLSDTQYF; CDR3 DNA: TGTGCCAGCAAGGGGCTAGCGGGGTTGTCCGATACGCAGTATTTT
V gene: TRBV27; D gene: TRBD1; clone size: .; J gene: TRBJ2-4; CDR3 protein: CASGQGGSKNIQYF; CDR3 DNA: TGTGCCAGCGGACAGGGGGGGTCCAAAAACATTCAGTACTTC
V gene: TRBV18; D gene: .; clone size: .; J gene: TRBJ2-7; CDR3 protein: CASSPNLQGGGLSYEQYF; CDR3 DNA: TGTGCCAGCTCACCCAATCTCCAAGGGGGGGGCCTATCCTACGAGCAGTACTTC
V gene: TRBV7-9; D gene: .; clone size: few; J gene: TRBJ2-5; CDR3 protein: CASSSWVEAPQETQYF; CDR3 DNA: TGTGCCAGCAGCTCCTGGGTGGAGGCCCCCCAAGAGACCCAGTACTTC
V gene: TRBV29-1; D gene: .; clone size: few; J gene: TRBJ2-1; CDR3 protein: CSVEGVDNEQFF; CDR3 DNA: TGCAGCGTTGAAGGAGTTGACAATGAGCAGTTCTTC
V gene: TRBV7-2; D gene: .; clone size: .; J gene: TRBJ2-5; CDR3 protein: CASSSGIRETQYF; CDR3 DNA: TGTGCCAGCAGCTCCGGCATCCGGGAGACCCAGTACTTC
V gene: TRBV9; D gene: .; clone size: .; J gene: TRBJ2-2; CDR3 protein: CASSTGTGKAGELFF; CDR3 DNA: TGTGCCAGCAGTACCGGAACAGGGAAGGCCGGGGAGCTGTTTTTT
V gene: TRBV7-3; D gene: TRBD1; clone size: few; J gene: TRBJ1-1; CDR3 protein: CASSLTLRGPEAFF; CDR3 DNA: TGTGCCAGCAGCTTAACTTTGAGGGGGCCTGAAGCTTTCTTT
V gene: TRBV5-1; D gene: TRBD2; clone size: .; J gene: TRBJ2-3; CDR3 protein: CASSPAGGLDTQYF; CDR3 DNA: TGCGCCAGCAGCCCAGCGGGAGGGCTGGATACGCAGTATTTT
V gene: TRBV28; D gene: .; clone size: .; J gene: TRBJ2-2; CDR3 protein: CASTRRRGNTGELFF; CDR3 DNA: TGTGCCAGCACCCGGCGGAGGGGCAACACCGGGGAGCTGTTTTTT
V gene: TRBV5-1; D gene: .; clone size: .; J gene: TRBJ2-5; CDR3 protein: CASSQGAGDKETQYF; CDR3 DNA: TGCGCCAGCAGCCAGGGGGCGGGAGATAAAGAGACCCAGTACTTC
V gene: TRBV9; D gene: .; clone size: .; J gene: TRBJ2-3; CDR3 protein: CASSLSTDTQYF; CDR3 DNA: TGTGCCAGCAGCCTTAGCACAGATACGCAGTATTTT
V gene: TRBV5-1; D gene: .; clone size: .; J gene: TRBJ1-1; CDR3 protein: CASSLPGQGEAFF; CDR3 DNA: TGCGCCAGCAGCTTACCAGGGCAGGGTGAAGCTTTCTTT